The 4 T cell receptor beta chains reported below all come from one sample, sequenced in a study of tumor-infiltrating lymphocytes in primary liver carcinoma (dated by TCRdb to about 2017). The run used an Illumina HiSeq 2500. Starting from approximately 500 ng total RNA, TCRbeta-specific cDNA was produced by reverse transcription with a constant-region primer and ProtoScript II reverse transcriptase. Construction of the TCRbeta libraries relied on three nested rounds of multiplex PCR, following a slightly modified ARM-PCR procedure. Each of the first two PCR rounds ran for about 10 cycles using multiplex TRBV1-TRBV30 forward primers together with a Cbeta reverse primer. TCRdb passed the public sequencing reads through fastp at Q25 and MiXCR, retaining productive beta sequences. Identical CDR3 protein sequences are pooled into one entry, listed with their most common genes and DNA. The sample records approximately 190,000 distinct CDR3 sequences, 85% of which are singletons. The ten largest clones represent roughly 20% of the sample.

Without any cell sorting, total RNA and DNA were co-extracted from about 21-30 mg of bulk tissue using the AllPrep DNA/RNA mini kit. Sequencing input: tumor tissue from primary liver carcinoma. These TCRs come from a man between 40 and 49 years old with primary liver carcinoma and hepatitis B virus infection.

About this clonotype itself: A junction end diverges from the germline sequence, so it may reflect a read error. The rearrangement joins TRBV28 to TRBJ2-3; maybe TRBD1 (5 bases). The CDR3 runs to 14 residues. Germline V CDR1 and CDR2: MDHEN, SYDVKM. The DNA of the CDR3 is TGTGCCAACTCTAAGACAATGCTGACAGATATGCAGTATTTT. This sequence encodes CANSKTMLTDMQYF.

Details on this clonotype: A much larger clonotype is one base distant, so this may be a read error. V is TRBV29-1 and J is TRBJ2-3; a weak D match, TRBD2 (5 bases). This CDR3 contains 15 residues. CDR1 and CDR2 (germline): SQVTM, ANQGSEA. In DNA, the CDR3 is TGCAGCGTTCAACAAGCAGTATCTAGCACAGATACGCACTATTTT. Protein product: CSVQQAVSSTDTHYF.

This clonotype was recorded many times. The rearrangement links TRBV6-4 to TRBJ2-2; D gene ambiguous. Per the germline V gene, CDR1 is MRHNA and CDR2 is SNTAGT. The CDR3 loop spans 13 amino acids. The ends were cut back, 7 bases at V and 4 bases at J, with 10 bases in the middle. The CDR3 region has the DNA TGTGCCAGCAAGGCCTCGCTCACCGGGGAGCTGTTTTTT. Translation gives CASKASLTGELFF.

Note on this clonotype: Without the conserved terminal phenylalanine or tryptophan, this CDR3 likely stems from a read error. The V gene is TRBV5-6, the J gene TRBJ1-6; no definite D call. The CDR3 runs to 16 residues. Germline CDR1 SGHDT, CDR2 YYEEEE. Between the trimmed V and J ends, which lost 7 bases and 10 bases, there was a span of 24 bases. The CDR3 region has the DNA TGTGCCAGCTTCAGCAGGTCGAGCTCCTGTAAATCACCCCTCCACTTG. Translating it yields CASFSRSSSCKSPLHL.